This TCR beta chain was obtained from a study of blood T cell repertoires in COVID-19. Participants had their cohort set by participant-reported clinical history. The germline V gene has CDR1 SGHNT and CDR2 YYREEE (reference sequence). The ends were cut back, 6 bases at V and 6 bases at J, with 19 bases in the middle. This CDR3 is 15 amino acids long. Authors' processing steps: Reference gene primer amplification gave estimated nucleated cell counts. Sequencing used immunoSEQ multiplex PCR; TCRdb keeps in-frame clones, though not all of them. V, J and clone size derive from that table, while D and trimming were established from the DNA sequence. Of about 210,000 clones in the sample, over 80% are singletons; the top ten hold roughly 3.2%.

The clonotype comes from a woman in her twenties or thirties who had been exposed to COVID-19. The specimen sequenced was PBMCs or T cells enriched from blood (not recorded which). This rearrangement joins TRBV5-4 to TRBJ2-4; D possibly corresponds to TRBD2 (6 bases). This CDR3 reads CASTLEPGERNIQYF. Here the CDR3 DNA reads TGTGCCAGCACCTTAGAGCCGGGAGAGAGAAACATTCAGTACTTC.